Following are 23 T cell receptor beta chains from one sample sequenced in a study of cytomegalovirus exposure and HLA in healthy donors. The PCR had 60 Vbeta and 13 Jbeta primers. TCRdb keeps only in-frame clones here, not all; method: immunoSEQ multiplex PCR. The sample consists of 99,000 or so clones, roughly 79% of them appearing once. Sequencing used PBMCs. These receptors were obtained from a man aged 40-49 years in good health and CMV-seronegative.

The rearrangement links TRBV19 to TRBJ1-3; D remains unclear. The V end was cut by 5 bases, the J end by 0 bases, with 5 bases between. CDR1 is LNHDA, CDR2 SQIVND, per germline (reference sequence). CDR3 size: 13 residues. The CDR3 sequence is CASSLTSGNTIYF. The CDR3 nucleotides read TGTGCCAGTAGTCTAACCTCTGGAAACACCATATATTTT.

A few counts support this clone. CDR3 sequence reads: CASKGGIISNQPQHF. The CDR3 DNA reads TGTGCCAGCAAGGGGGGGATAATTAGCAATCAGCCCCAGCATTTT. The chain couples TRBV6-1 to TRBJ1-5; D is perhaps TRBD1 (6 bases). Germline loops: CDR1 MNHNS, CDR2 SASEGT. V gave up 7 bases and J gave up 0 bases, with 13 bases separating them. The CDR3 contains 15 residues.

The V call is TRBV7-6, the J call TRBJ2-7; D possibly corresponds to TRBD1 (6 bases). Trimming shortened V by 2 bases and J by 0 bases, and 8 bases separated the two germline ends. The CDR3 is 14 residues long. Looked up from germline, CDR1 is SGHVS and CDR2 is FNYEAQ. This chain's CDR3 is CASSLTGSSYEQYF. CDR3 bases: TGTGCCAGCAGCTTAACAGGGAGCTCCTACGAGCAGTACTTC.

This clone appeared a few times. This chain links TRBV15 with TRBJ2-1, with D perhaps matching TRBD1 (7 bases). The CDR3 sequence is 15 residues long. Germline lookup yields CDR1 LNHNV and CDR2 YYDKDF (reference sequence). Deletions cut 5 bases from V and 2 bases from J, with 13 bases between. The CDR3 DNA reads TGTGCCACCAGCCCAATCAGGGGGGCCTACAATGAGCAGTTCTTC. Translated: CATSPIRGAYNEQFF. Drawing the rest from reference TRBV15 and TRBJ2-1, the complete variable domain is DAMVIQNPRYQVTQFGKPVTLSCSQTLNHNVMYWYQQKSSQAPKLLFHYYDKDFNNEADTPDNFQSRRPNTSFCFLDIRSPGLGDTAMYLCATSPIRGAYNEQFFGPGTRLTVL.

A remark on this clone: Relative to the germline gene, one junction end is altered; a read error may explain this. The rearrangement uses TRBV6-1 and TRBJ2-1; 7 nucleotides line up with TRBD1. The CDR3 length is 16 residues. In germline, CDR1 is MNHNS, CDR2 SASEGT. CDR3 coding DNA: TGTGCCGGCAGTGAGGGATCAGGGGGCTCCTACAATGAGCAGTTCTTC. It is translated as CAGSEGSGGSYNEQFF.

The rearrangement joins TRBV10-3 to TRBJ2-7; possible D gene TRBD1, 5 bases. Germline lookup yields CDR1 ENHRY and CDR2 SYGVKD. V lost 1 base and J lost 0, with 19 bases in between. The CDR3 covers 18 residues. The CDR3 region is CAISEYGRVVNYSYEQYF. DNA of the CDR3: TGTGCCATCAGTGAGTACGGCAGGGTAGTTAATTACTCCTACGAGCAGTACTTC.

In the case of this clone: One end of the junction does not line up with germline, which may come from a read error. The chain combines TRBV7-3 with TRBJ2-2; 9 nucleotides line up with TRBD1. Germline V gene lookup returns CDR1 SGHTA and CDR2 FQGTGA. CDR3 length: 16 amino acids. The CDR3 nucleotides are TGTGCCAGCAGCTTAAGAGGGACAGGGAACGCCGGGGAGCTGTTTTTT. This gives the protein CASSLRGTGNAGELFF.

The J gene is TRBJ2-5, the V gene TRBV4-1, with TRBD2 identical over 11 bases. V was pared by 0 bases and J by 4 bases, with 4 bases of the junction left unmatched. There are 16 residues in the CDR3. Looked up from germline, CDR1 is MGHRA and CDR2 is YSYEKL. The CDR3: CASSQDATSGAETQYF. Here the CDR3 DNA reads TGCGCCAGCAGCCAAGATGCGACTAGCGGGGCAGAGACCCAGTACTTC.

J is TRBJ2-7 and V is TRBV28, with TRBD1 matching over 7 bases. The CDR3 has 14 amino acids. Germline trimming cut 10 bases from V and 7 bases from J; bases unmatched to any gene: 16. CDR1 and CDR2 (germline): MDHEN, SYDVKM. The CDR3 coding sequence is TGTGCCACCGCCCCCTCGACAGGGTCGGGGGAGCAGTACTTC. As protein: CATAPSTGSGEQYF.

The chain has TRBV6-5 and TRBJ1-1; 10 bases map to TRBD1. The junction had 4 bases not matched to a gene; V was cut back by 5 bases and J by 1 base. This CDR3 region has 15 residues. Germline V gene data show CDR1 as MNHEY and CDR2 as SVGAGI. The DNA for the CDR3 is TGTGCCAGCAGTAGACAGGGGGCCGGGAACACTGAAGCTTTCTTT. Translation gives CASSRQGAGNTEAFF.

J is TRBJ1-1 and V is TRBV7-2; D is possibly TRBD1 (5 bases). Trimming shortened V by 5 bases and J by 5 bases, and 12 bases separated the two germline ends. This CDR3 region has 13 residues. CDR1 SGHTA and CDR2 FQGNSA come from the germline V gene. Written as DNA, the CDR3 is TGTGCCAGCAGCGCGAGCTCAGGGACTGAAGCTTTCTTT. As protein: CASSASSGTEAFF.

This clone was counted between two and nine times. This chain connects TRBV19 to TRBJ1-2, with TRBD1 as a possible D gene (6 bases). This CDR3 region has 14 residues. The V gene's germline CDR1 is LNHDA and CDR2 SQIVND (reference sequence). V shed 5 bases and J shed 3 bases, with 13 bases lying between them. CDR3 in amino acids: CASSSQGRDYGYTF. In DNA form, the CDR3 reads TGTGCCAGTAGTTCCCAGGGGAGAGACTATGGCTACACCTTC.

The V gene is TRBV27, the J gene TRBJ2-7; TRBD1 might be the D (6 bases). Germline CDR1 and CDR2: MNHEY and SMNVEV (reference sequence). This CDR3 has 15 amino acids. V was clipped by 5 bases and J by 0 bases, with 14 bases between them. The CDR3 loop is CASSPRQGPSYEQYF. In nucleotides, the CDR3 is TGTGCCAGCAGTCCCAGGCAGGGGCCCTCCTACGAGCAGTACTTC.

In its sample, this clone was seen a few times. The chain has TRBV10-1 and TRBJ2-7; 9 nucleotides agree with TRBD2. V lost 3 bases to trimming and J lost 6 bases; unmatched junction nucleotides: 6. Germline V gives CDR1 WNHNN, CDR2 SYGVQD (reference sequence). CDR3 length: 14 amino acids. CDR3 sequence: CASSDSGTSFEQYF. In DNA form, the CDR3 reads TGCGCCAGCAGTGATTCCGGGACTAGCTTCGAGCAGTACTTC.

The CDR3 nucleotides are TGTGCCAGCAGCCCTCGGGGGGTCTCGAGGGAGACCCAGTACTTC. The encoded protein is CASSPRGVSRETQYF. The chain recombines TRBV7-9 with TRBJ2-5, with 7 bases that match TRBD2. The V segment lost 5 bases and the J segment 5 bases; nucleotides outside the gene matches: 11. CDR3 length: 15 residues. From germline, CDR1 is SEHNR and CDR2 FQNEAQ (reference sequence).

The chain links TRBV6-6 to TRBJ2-3; 8 nucleotides line up with TRBD2. Trimming cost V 2 bases and J 2 bases; bases outside gene matches: 3. The CDR3 is 15 amino acids. CDR1 and CDR2 from the germline V gene are MNHNY and SVGAGI (reference sequence). This CDR3 reads CASSYGGGITDTQYF. CDR3 sequence (DNA): TGTGCCAGCAGTTACGGCGGGGGGATCACAGATACGCAGTATTTT.

The chain uses TRBV5-1 and TRBJ2-1, with 9 bases matching TRBD1. V shed 4 bases and J 3 bases; nucleotides not matched to a gene: 5. This CDR3 has 15 amino acids. From germline, CDR1 is SGHRS and CDR2 YFSETQ. The CDR3 is CASSTGTGFYNEQFF. The CDR3 DNA reads as TGCGCCAGCAGCACCGGGACAGGGTTCTACAATGAGCAGTTCTTC.

The chain combines TRBV7-9 with TRBJ1-4; D perhaps matches TRBD1 (5 bases). CDR3 length: 17 amino acids. Germline V gene lookup returns CDR1 SEHNR and CDR2 FQNEAQ (reference sequence). Deletions cut 2 bases from V and 8 bases from J, with 21 bases between. CDR3 sequence reads: CASSLSFAGEAGEKLFF. The CDR3 DNA sequence: TGTGCCAGCAGCTTAAGCTTCGCGGGGGAGGCTGGGGAAAAACTGTTTTTT.

This clone has more than one count but fewer than ten. This chain joins TRBV18 and TRBJ2-1, with TRBD2 matching over 11 bases. The CDR3 spans 14 residues. CDR1 is KGHSH, CDR2 LQKENI, per germline. V shed 5 bases and J 10 bases; nucleotides not matched to a gene: 7. As DNA, the CDR3 is TGTGCCAGCTCATCGGATAGCGGGAGGGGAGAGCAGTTCTTC. It yields the protein CASSSDSGRGEQFF.

The chain carries TRBV19 and TRBJ1-5, with 10 bases lining up with TRBD1. Looked up from germline, CDR1 is LNHDA and CDR2 is SQIVND (reference sequence). The CDR3 covers 15 residues. Trimming cost V 6 bases and J 4 bases; bases outside gene matches: 6. The CDR3 protein is CASSSGQGENQPQHF. DNA of the CDR3: TGTGCCAGTAGCAGTGGACAGGGGGAGAATCAGCCCCAGCATTTT.

CDR3 sequence (DNA): TGTGCCAGCGCCAAAGGAGGCAGCCAAGAGACCCAGTACTTC. Translating gives CASAKGGSQETQYF. V usage is TRBV2 and J usage is TRBJ2-5, with D maybe TRBD2 (5 bases). Germline assignment: CDR1 SNHLY and CDR2 FYNNEI. Between the trimmed V and J ends, which lost 8 bases and 1 base, there was a span of 14 bases. The CDR3 extends over 14 amino acids. The variable domain in full, completed from reference TRBV2 and TRBJ2-5, reads EPEVTQTPSHQVTQMGQEVILRCVPISNHLYFYWYRQILGQKVEFLVSFYNNEISEKSEIFDDQFSVERPDGSNFTLKIRSTKLEDSAMYFCASAKGGSQETQYFGPGTRLLVL.

DNA of the CDR3: TGTGCCAGCAGCTCCCACTCCGGGTCGGGCACAGATACGCAGTATTTT. Its protein product is CASSSHSGSGTDTQYF. The J gene is TRBJ2-3, the V gene TRBV7-9; D remains ambiguous. The CDR3 totals 16 residues. Trimming shortened V by 4 bases and J by 1 base, and 15 bases separated the two germline ends. CDR1 and CDR2 from the germline V gene are SEHNR and FQNEAQ (reference sequence). The entire variable domain, with the rest obtained from reference TRBV7-9 and TRBJ2-3, is as follows: DTGVSQNPRHKITKRGQNVTFRCDPISEHNRLYWYRQTLGQGPEFLTYFQNEAQLEKSRLLSDRFSAERPKGSFSTLEIQRTEQGDSAMYLCASSSHSGSGTDTQYFGPGTRLTVL.

The chain links TRBV29-1 to TRBJ1-1; D unclear. V was clipped by 7 bases and J by 11 bases, with 20 bases between them. CDR1 and CDR2 (germline): SQVTM, ANQGSEA. The CDR3 has 12 residues. The CDR3 nucleotides read TGCAGCGCCAAGGATCGGGGAGGAGGGGCTTTCTTT. Protein sequence: CSAKDRGGGAFF.